This TCR beta chain came from a study of blood T cells in healthy people across ages (dated by TCRdb to the mid-2010s). About the full investigation: Template switching captured roughly one uniquely barcoded TCR beta cDNA molecule per two T cells in model experiments. Age-related changes in TCR beta repertoire diversity were measured in the study by deep sequencing normalized with unique cDNA molecular identifiers. The donors were divided into four age groups: young (average around 16 years), middle-aged (under 40), aged (roughly 66) and long-lived (around 80). To avoid experimental bias, donors of different ages were spread randomly across the sequencing lanes. Two additional independent replicas of 1 million unique cDNA reads from the same blood draw were analyzed for two donors (one aged 18 to 29 and one aged 80 or older). Summary of the overall study and its limitations: Bulk unsorted PBMC profiling prevented conclusive comparison of naive and antigen-experienced compartments. The CMV infection status of donors was not known, potentially confounding age-related changes in expanded clonotypes. Observed TCR beta diversity per million T cells fell roughly linearly with age, and a significant reduction was already apparent by age roughly 41. Estimates of total diversity from one million sequenced T cells were regarded as lower bounds and underestimates. Compared with the aged group, the long-lived group had more naive CD4+ T cells, fewer expanded clones and increased TCR diversity, a pattern suggesting age selection. Observed TCR beta diversity correlated strongly with the percentage of naive T cells measured by flow cytometry.

Donors were 40 or so systemically healthy Caucasian individuals from Russia aged 6 to 90 years. Approximately 9 milliliters of peripheral blood were collected from each donor into EDTA-treated Vacutainer tubes. PBMCs were isolated by Ficoll-Paque density-gradient centrifugation, with at least 7 million obtained per sample. Total RNA, at least 6 micrograms per sample, was extracted from PBMCs with Trizol reagent. Naive CD45RAhigh/CD27high T cell percentages were measured by flow cytometry on a PBMC aliquot from every donor. Libraries were prepared through 5' RACE. The sequencer was an Illumina HiSeq 2500. A second PCR of about 7 to 12 cycles was run with a J-beta primer mix and a sample-barcoded 5' primer. Each TCR beta cDNA molecule received a unique molecular identifier from a template-switch 5' adaptor carrying 12 random nucleotides. At least 3 million CDR3-containing paired-end reads were obtained from each sample. First-strand cDNA synthesis was performed from all RNA using the Mint cDNA synthesis kit, with priming by a TRBC-specific oligonucleotide. After uracil-DNA glycosylase treatment, a first 18-cycle PCR used universal primers M1SS and BC2_uni_R on all cDNA. On the study's bioinformatics: Each sample was normalized by randomly selecting 1 million high-quality reads, each carrying a distinct molecular identifier. Instead of being binned into consensus sequences, reads with shared molecular identifiers were discarded. MiTCR, run with a Q25 quality threshold and the strictest error-elimination algorithm, handled CDR3 identification, clonotype clustering and error correction. Lower-bound total TCR beta diversity was estimated with a nonparametric unseen species model using Euler transformation. TCRdb reran the public reads through fastp at Q25 and MiXCR, keeping productive beta chains. CDR3 protein duplicates are merged, each entry listing the most common genes and DNA. The V and J calls were not made by the authors but by TCRdb's processing. The sample data list 1.2 million to 1.5 million distinct CDR3 sequences, and about 40% of these were observed just once. The ten largest make up under 8% of the sample.

V and J lose 6 bases and 8 bases, and a span of 14 bases separates them. The CDR3, cysteine through phenylalanine, is 14 amino acids long. Only the CDR3 DNA is retained, 42 bases long and in frame from the first base. The CDR1 and CDR2 encoded by the germline V gene are MDHEN and SYDVKM. In regard to this clonotype: Its binding antigen is unknown. Qualities for individual bases were not recorded, and no much larger clone is one base off.

This receptor was taken from a woman between 18 and 29 years old in good health. The chain uses TRBV28 and TRBJ1-6; the best D guess is TRBD1, with 6 bases matching. Sequencing was done on a sample of blood. The DNA sequence reads TGTGCCAGCAGCGGACGGGACATTTATTCACCCCTCCACTTT. Its amino acids are CASSGRDIYSPLHF.